This T cell receptor (beta chain) was profiled in a study of T cells in Graves' hyperthyroidism and ophthalmopathy. The CDR3 regions of TCR beta were amplified from RNA transcripts. First-round RT-PCR with HTBI primers amplified the TCR CDR3 region. A single record per CDR3 protein comes from TCRdb applying MiXCR to the multiplex PCR reads. The sample lists around 260,000 distinct CDR3 sequences, less than 30% occurring once. V was shortened by 3 bases and J by 1 base, with 18 bases between the two germline ends. Germline V lookup: CDR1 SGHVS, CDR2 FQNEAQ. This CDR3 contains 17 residues. The sequence came from a man aged 35 to 55 with Graves' hyperthyroidism that later progressed to Graves' ophthalmopathy. Source material: blood. The rearrangement links TRBV7-8 to TRBJ1-1; D not certain. The CDR3 DNA follows: TGTGCCAGCAGCTTCCTAGGGTCCGCAGCAAGGAACACTGAAGCTTTCTTT. Its translation is CASSFLGSAARNTEAFF.